The 20 T cell receptor beta chains below come from one sample, sequenced in a study of T cell responses to AZD1222 COVID-19 vaccine. Sequencing used immunoSEQ multiplex PCR; TCRdb keeps in-frame clones, though not all of them. Of roughly 80,000 clones listed, over 75% are singletons. The material was peripheral blood, obtained on day 0 of MenACWY control vaccination. The receptor set was obtained from an adult in good health.

The chain recombines TRBV7-9 with TRBJ2-1, with TRBD1 matching over 10 bases. This CDR3 region has 14 residues. Germline V gene data show CDR1 as SEHNR and CDR2 as FQNEAQ (reference sequence). V lost 6 bases to trimming and J lost 6 bases; unmatched junction nucleotides: 5. The CDR3 loop reads CASSRQGATNEQFF. The CDR3 DNA reads TGTGCCAGCAGTAGACAGGGGGCAACCAATGAGCAGTTCTTC.

The chain employs TRBV5-1 and TRBJ1-1, with D possibly being TRBD1 (5 bases). The CDR3 loop spans 13 amino acids. V lost 0 bases and J lost 3, with 6 bases in between. The V gene's germline CDR1 is SGHRS and CDR2 YFSETQ. Written as DNA, the CDR3 is TGCGCCAGCAGCTTGGCGGGGGACACTGAAGCTTTCTTT. It is translated as CASSLAGDTEAFF.

V and J are TRBV6-1 and TRBJ1-5; unclear D gene. Trimming left V 2 bases short and J 9 bases short, with 8 bases between. The germline gives CDR1 MNHNS, CDR2 SASEGT. The CDR3 sequence is 12 residues long. The CDR3 loop is CASSEQTGPQHF. The CDR3 region has the DNA TGTGCCAGCAGTGAACAGACGGGGCCCCAGCATTTT.

The chain links TRBV6-5 to TRBJ2-7; D uncertain. V was trimmed by 7 bases and J by 6 bases, leaving 16 bases between them. The CDR3 length is 13 residues. Germline-derived CDR1 and CDR2 are MNHEY and SVGAGI. Written as DNA, the CDR3 is TGTGCCAGCAAAGGCAATCTTTGGGTCGAGCAGTACTTC. Translated: CASKGNLWVEQYF.

This clone was seen a handful of times. The CDR3 sequence is CAVNRGMDDGYTF. For the CDR3, the DNA is TGTGCCGTGAACAGGGGTATGGATGATGGCTACACCTTC. The gene calls are TRBV24-1 and TRBJ1-2; the match to TRBD1 covers 7 bases. V lost 12 bases and J lost 6; bases outside the gene matches: 12. Per germline, CDR1 KGHDR and CDR2 SFDVKD. The CDR3 spans 13 residues.

The rearrangement joins TRBV6-5 to TRBJ1-4, with D maybe TRBD1 (5 bases). Germline assignment: CDR1 MNHEY and CDR2 SVGAGI. V was trimmed by 9 bases and J by 7 bases, leaving 18 bases between them. This CDR3 spans 14 amino acids. The CDR3 loop is CASFQRGGTEKLFF. CDR3 nucleotides: TGTGCCAGTTTCCAACGTGGGGGGACTGAAAAACTGTTTTTT.

The CDR3 loop reads CASSHTHQTGEKLFF. DNA of the CDR3: TGTGCCAGCAGTCATACCCATCAGACCGGTGAAAAACTGTTTTTT. The chain recombines TRBV28 with TRBJ1-4; D is uncertain. There are 15 residues in the CDR3. CDR1 and CDR2 from the germline V gene are MDHEN and SYDVKM. Trimming cost V 5 bases and J 7 bases, with 17 bases left between them.

This sequence joins TRBV5-1 and TRBJ2-2; 7 bases align to TRBD1. Germline V gene data show CDR1 as SGHRS and CDR2 as YFSETQ. After removal of 4 bases from V and 0 bases from J, the junction contained 3 bases not matched to a gene. The CDR3 consists of 15 residues. The CDR3 DNA follows: TGCGCCAGCAGCCGGGACAGCGCGAACACCGGGGAGCTGTTTTTT. Its protein product is CASSRDSANTGELFF.

The chain is built from TRBV6-5 and TRBJ1-3; D is unclear. CDR3 length: 15 amino acids. Germline V gene lookup returns CDR1 MNHEY and CDR2 SVGAGI. Deletions cut 2 bases from V and 2 bases from J, with 10 bases between. The chain's CDR3 is CASSYMRLPGNTIYF. CDR3 sequence (DNA): TGTGCCAGCAGTTACATGCGCCTCCCTGGAAACACCATATATTTT.

The chain has TRBV19 and TRBJ2-2; 8 positions agree with TRBD2. The CDR3 runs to 16 residues. V trimming: 3 bases; J trimming: 3 bases; junction bases outside the gene matches: 6. Germline V gene data show CDR1 as LNHDA and CDR2 as SQIVND (reference sequence). As DNA, the CDR3 is TGTGCCAGTAGTATCACCCTAGCGGGTTACACCGGGGAGCTGTTTTTT. Its translation: CASSITLAGYTGELFF.

This chain links TRBV28 with TRBJ2-7; D unclear. Germline-derived CDR1 and CDR2 are MDHEN and SYDVKM. Deletions cut 8 bases from V and 6 bases from J, with 14 bases between. The CDR3 extends over 12 amino acids. The CDR3 DNA sequence: TGTGCCAGCCATACGGCCGACTTCGAGCAGTACTTC. Its translation: CASHTADFEQYF.

The V call is TRBV27, the J call TRBJ2-3; TRBD2 is a possible D gene (6 bases). CDR3 length: 13 residues. V lost 5 bases and J 3 bases, leaving 9 bases between the germline ends. CDR1 MNHEY and CDR2 SMNVEV come from the germline V gene (reference sequence). The CDR3 nucleotides read TGTGCCAGCAGTGAAGGAGGGACAGATACGCAGTATTTT. This encodes CASSEGGTDTQYF.

The chain uses TRBV18 and TRBJ2-7; a possible D gene is TRBD1 (6 bases). Germline V gives CDR1 KGHSH, CDR2 LQKENI. The CDR3 length is 14 residues. With 6 bases removed from V and 0 bases from J, the gap between germline ends came to 12 bases. DNA of the CDR3: TGTGCCAGCTCCCCAGACAGGTACTCCTACGAGCAGTACTTC. This encodes CASSPDRYSYEQYF.

The J gene is TRBJ1-4, the V gene TRBV28; 10 nucleotides line up with TRBD1. The CDR3 is made up of 17 amino acids. With V trimmed by 7 bases and J by 2 bases, 10 bases remained unmatched. Germline CDR1 is MDHEN and CDR2 is SYDVKM. The CDR3: CASTSPGQGSTNEKLFF. The CDR3 nucleotides read TGTGCCAGCACTTCACCGGGACAGGGGAGTACTAATGAAAAACTGTTTTTT.

V and J are TRBV7-6 and TRBJ1-1; the D gene is possibly TRBD1 (5 bases). Trimming cost V 1 base and J 5 bases, with 17 bases left between them. This CDR3 is 16 amino acids long. Germline lookup yields CDR1 SGHVS and CDR2 FNYEAQ. CDR3 nucleotides: TGTGCCAGCAGCTTAGAGCCAAGGGCAGGGAGGACTGAAGCTTTCTTT. This codes for CASSLEPRAGRTEAFF.

The chain combines TRBV10-3 with TRBJ2-3; D unresolved. CDR3 length: 11 residues. The germline V gene encodes CDR1 ENHRY and CDR2 SYGVKD. Trimming removed 5 bases from V and 3 bases from J, with 3 bases in between. The CDR3 DNA follows: TGTGCCATCAGTTCGACAGATACGCAGTATTTT. The encoded protein is CAISSTDTQYF.

The chain has TRBV30 and TRBJ2-2, with D unclear. Per germline, CDR1 GTSNPN and CDR2 SVGIG (reference sequence). The V gene lost 2 bases and the J gene lost 5 bases, with 6 bases spanning the gap. This CDR3 has 12 amino acids. The CDR3 is CAWSKGTGELFF. In DNA, the CDR3 is TGTGCCTGGAGTAAAGGTACCGGGGAGCTGTTTTTT.

The J gene is TRBJ2-7, the V gene TRBV28; D possibly corresponds to TRBD2 (6 bases). The CDR3 spans 14 residues. Germline V gives CDR1 MDHEN, CDR2 SYDVKM. V was pared by 7 bases and J by 0 bases, with 13 bases between. In DNA, the CDR3 is TGTGCCAGCAAGTCGGGGGACGTCTCCTACGAGCAGTACTTC. It encodes CASKSGDVSYEQYF.

This clone appeared a few times. The chain employs TRBV5-1 and TRBJ1-2, with D possibly matching TRBD1 (5 bases). The CDR3 covers 15 residues. Trimming stripped 0 bases from V and 2 bases from J, with 11 bases between. Germline CDR1 SGHRS, CDR2 YFSETQ. The CDR3 region is CASSLGAGRNYGYTF. CDR3 DNA: TGCGCCAGCAGCTTGGGGGCAGGGAGGAACTATGGCTACACCTTC. The whole variable domain, filled in from reference TRBV5-1 and TRBJ1-2, reads KAGVTQTPRYLIKTRGQQVTLSCSPISGHRSVSWYQQTPGQGLQFLFEYFSETQRNKGNFPGRFSGRQFSNSRSEMNVSTLELGDSALYLCASSLGAGRNYGYTFGSGTRLTVV.

This chain uses TRBV4-1 with TRBJ2-2; unclear D gene. The CDR3 consists of 15 residues. With 0 bases removed from V and 6 bases from J, the gap between germline ends came to 11 bases. The germline V gene has CDR1 MGHRA and CDR2 YSYEKL. CDR3 coding DNA: TGCGCCAGCAGCCAAGAATGGCAGTCACCCGGGGAGCTGTTTTTT. The encoded protein is CASSQEWQSPGELFF.